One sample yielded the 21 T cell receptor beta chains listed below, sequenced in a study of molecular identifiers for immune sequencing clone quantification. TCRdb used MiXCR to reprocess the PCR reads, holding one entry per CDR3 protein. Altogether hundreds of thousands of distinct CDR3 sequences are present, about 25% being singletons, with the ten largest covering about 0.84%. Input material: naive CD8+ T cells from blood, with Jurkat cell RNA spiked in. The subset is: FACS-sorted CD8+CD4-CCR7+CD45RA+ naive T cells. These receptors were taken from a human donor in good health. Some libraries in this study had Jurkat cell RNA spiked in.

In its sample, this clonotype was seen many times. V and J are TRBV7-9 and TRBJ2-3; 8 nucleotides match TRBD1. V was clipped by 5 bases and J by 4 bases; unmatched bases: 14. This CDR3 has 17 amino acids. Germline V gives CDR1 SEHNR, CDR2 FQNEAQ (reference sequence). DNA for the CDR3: TGTGCCAGCAGCCGATCGGCCGGACAGGGTGTCCCAGATACGCAGTATTTT. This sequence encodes CASSRSAGQGVPDTQYF.

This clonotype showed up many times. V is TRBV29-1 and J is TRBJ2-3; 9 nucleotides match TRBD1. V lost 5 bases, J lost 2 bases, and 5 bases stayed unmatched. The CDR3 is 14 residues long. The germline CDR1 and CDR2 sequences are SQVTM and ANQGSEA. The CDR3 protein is CSVLDRGYTDTQYF. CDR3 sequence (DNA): TGCAGCGTTTTGGACAGGGGTTACACAGATACGCAGTATTTT.

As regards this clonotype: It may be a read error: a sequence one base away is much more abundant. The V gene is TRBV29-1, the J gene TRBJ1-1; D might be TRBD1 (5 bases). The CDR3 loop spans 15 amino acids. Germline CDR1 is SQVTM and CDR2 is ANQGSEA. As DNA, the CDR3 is TGCGGCGTTGTGGGGGGAGCGGACCCGAACACTGAAGCTTTCTTT. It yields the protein CGVVGGADPNTEAFF.

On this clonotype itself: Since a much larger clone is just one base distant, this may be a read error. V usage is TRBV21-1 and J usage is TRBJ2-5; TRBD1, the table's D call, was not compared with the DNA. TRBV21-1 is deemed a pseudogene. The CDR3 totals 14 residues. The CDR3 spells CASSNPYKILTQHF. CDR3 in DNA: TGTGCCAGCAGCAACCCCTACAAGATCTTGACCCAGCACTTC.

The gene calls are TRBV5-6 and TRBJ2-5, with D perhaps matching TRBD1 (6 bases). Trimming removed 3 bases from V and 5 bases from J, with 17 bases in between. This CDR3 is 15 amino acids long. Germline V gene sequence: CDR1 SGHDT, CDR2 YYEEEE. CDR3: CASSSNPGHWETQYF. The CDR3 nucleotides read TGTGCCAGCAGCTCCAACCCGGGACACTGGGAGACCCAGTACTTC.

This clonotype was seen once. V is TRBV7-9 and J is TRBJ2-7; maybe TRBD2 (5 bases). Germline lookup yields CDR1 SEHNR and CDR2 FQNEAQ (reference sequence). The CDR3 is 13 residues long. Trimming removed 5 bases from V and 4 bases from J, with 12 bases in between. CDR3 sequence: CASSQDGEYEQYF. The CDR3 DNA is TGTGCCAGCAGCCAGGACGGGGAATACGAGCAGTACTTC.

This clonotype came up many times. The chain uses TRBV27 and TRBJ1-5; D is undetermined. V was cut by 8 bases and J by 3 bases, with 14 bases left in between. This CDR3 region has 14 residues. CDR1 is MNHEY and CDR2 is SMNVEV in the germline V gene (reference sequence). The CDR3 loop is CASGMGITNQPQHF. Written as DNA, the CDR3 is TGTGCCAGCGGCATGGGCATTACCAATCAGCCCCAGCATTTT.

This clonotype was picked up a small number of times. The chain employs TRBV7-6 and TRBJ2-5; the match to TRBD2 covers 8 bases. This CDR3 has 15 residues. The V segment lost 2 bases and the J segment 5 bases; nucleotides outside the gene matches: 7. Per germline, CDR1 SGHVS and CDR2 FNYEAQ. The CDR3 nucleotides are TGTGCCAGCAGCTTATTCCAAGCGGGGGTTGAGACCCAGTACTTC. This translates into CASSLFQAGVETQYF.

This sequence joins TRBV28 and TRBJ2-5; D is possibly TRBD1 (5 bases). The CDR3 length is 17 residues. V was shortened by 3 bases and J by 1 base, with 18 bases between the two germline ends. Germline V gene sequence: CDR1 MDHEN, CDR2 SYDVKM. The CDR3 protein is CASSFISDIWGQETQYF. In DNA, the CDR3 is TGTGCCAGCAGTTTCATTTCGGACATTTGGGGCCAAGAGACCCAGTACTTC.

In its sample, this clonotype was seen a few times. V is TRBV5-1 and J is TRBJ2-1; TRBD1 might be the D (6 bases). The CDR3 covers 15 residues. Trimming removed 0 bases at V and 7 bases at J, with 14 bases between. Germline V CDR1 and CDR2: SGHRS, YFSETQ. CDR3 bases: TGCGCCAGCAGCTTGGACAGGGCACCGCCGAATGAGCAGTTCTTC. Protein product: CASSLDRAPPNEQFF. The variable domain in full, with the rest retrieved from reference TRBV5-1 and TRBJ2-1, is KAGVTQTPRYLIKTRGQQVTLSCSPISGHRSVSWYQQTPGQGLQFLFEYFSETQRNKGNFPGRFSGRQFSNSRSEMNVSTLELGDSALYLCASSLDRAPPNEQFFGPGTRLTVL.

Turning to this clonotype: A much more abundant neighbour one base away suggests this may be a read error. The CDR3 loop is CANSQGLVAQYF. The DNA for the CDR3 is TGTGCCAACAGCCAAGGACTAGTCGCGCAGTATTTT. The chain combines TRBV4-2 with TRBJ2-3; 7 bases align to TRBD2. This CDR3 is built from 12 residues. The germline gives CDR1 LGHNA, CDR2 YNFKEQ.

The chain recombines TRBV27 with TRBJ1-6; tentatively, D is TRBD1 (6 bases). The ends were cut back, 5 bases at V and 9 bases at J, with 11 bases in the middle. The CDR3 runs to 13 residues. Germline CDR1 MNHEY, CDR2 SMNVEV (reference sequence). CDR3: CASSHLQGSPLHF. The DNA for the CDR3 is TGTGCCAGCAGTCACCTACAGGGTTCACCCCTCCACTTT.

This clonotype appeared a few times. The CDR3 coding sequence is TGTGCCAGCAGCAGGCTAGCGGGAGGGCCCCTCGAGCAGTACTTC. Residues: CASSRLAGGPLEQYF. The chain joins TRBV7-3 to TRBJ2-7; 12 bases are shared with TRBD2. Germline V CDR1 and CDR2: SGHTA, FQGTGA. V shed 5 bases and J 6 bases; nucleotides not matched to a gene: 8. The CDR3 consists of 15 residues.

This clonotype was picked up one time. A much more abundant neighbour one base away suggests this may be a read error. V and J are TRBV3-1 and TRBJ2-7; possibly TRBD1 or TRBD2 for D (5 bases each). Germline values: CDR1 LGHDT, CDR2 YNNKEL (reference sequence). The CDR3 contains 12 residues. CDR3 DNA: TGTGCCAGCAGCCTCATTCGGGACGGAGAGGGCTTC. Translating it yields CASSLIRDGEGF.

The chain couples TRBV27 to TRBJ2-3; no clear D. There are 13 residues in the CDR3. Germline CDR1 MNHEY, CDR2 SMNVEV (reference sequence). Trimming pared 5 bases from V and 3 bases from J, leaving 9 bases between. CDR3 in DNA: TGTGCCAGCAGTCTCACGTGGACAGATACGCAGTATTTT. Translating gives CASSLTWTDTQYF.

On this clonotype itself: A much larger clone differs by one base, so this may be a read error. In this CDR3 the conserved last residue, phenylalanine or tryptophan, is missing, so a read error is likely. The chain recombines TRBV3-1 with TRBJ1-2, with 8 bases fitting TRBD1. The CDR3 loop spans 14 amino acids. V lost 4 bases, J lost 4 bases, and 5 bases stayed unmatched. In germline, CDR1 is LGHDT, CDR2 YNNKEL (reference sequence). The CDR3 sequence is CASSRTGSPYGYTL. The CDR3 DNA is TGTGCCAGCAGCCGGACAGGGAGTCCCTATGGCTACACCCTC.

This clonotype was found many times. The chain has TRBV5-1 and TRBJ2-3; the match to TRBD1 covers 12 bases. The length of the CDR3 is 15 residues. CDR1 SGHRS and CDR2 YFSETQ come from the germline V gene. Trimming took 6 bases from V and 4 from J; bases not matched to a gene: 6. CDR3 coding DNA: TGCGCCAGCATAACAGGGACAGGGGGCGCAGATACGCAGTATTTT. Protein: CASITGTGGADTQYF. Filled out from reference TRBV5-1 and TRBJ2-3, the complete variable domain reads KAGVTQTPRYLIKTRGQQVTLSCSPISGHRSVSWYQQTPGQGLQFLFEYFSETQRNKGNFPGRFSGRQFSNSRSEMNVSTLELGDSALYLCASITGTGGADTQYFGPGTRLTVL.

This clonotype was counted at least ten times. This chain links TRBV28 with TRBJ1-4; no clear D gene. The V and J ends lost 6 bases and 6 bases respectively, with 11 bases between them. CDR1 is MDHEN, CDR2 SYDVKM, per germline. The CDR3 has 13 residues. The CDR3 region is CASRKGNDEKLFF. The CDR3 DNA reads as TGTGCCAGCAGGAAGGGTAACGATGAAAAACTGTTTTTT.

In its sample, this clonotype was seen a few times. The CDR3, as DNA: TGCGCCAGCAGCCAAAATACAGGGGCAAGCAATCAGCCCCAGCATTTT. Translating gives CASSQNTGASNQPQHF. V and J are TRBV4-1 and TRBJ1-5, with TRBD1 matching over 7 bases. Germline CDR1 MGHRA, CDR2 YSYEKL. V was pared by 2 bases and J by 1 base, with 5 bases of the junction left unmatched. The CDR3 runs to 16 residues.

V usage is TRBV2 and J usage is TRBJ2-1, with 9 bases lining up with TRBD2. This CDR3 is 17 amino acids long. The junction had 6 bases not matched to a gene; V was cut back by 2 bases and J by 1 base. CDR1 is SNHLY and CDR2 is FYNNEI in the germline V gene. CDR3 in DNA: TGTGCCAGCAGTGAATGGCTAGCGGGAATATCCTACAATGAGCAGTTCTTC. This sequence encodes CASSEWLAGISYNEQFF. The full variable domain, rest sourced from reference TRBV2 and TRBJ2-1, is EPEVTQTPSHQVTQMGQEVILRCVPISNHLYFYWYRQILGQKVEFLVSFYNNEISEKSEIFDDQFSVERPDGSNFTLKIRSTKLEDSAMYFCASSEWLAGISYNEQFFGPGTRLTVL.

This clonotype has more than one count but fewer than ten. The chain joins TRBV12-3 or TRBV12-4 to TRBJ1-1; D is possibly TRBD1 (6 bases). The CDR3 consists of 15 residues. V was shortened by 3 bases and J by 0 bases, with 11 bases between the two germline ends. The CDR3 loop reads CASSLYREVNTEAFF. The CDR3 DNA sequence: TGTGCCAGCAGTTTGTACAGGGAGGTGAACACTGAAGCTTTCTTT.